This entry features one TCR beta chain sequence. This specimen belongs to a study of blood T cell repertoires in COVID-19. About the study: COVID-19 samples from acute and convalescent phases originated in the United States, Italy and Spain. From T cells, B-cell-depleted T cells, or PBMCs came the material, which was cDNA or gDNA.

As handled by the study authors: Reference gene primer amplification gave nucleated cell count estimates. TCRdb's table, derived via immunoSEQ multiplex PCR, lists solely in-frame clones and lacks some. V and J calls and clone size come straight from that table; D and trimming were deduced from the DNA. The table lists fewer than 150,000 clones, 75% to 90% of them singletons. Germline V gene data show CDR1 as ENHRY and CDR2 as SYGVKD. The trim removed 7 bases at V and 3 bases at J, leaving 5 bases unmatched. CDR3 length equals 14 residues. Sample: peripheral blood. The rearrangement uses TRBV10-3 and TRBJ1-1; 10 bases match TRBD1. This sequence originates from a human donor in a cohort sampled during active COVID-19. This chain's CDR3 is CAITRGTGDTEAFF. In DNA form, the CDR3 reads TGTGCCATCACCCGGGGGACAGGGGACACTGAAGCTTTCTTT.